A single sample is the source of the 15 T cell receptor beta chains below, sequenced in a study of CD8+CD57+ T cells in acquired aplastic anemia. CDR3 and TCR beta VDJ profiling relied on genomic DNA as the template. In TCRdb, the reads were re-called with MiXCR into one record per CDR3 protein. The sample holds fewer than 85,000 distinct CDR3 sequences; just over 70% are singletons and the top ten take 65% to 85%. Previously, flow cytometry had revealed CD8+CD57+ cell expansion in the patients chosen for sequencing. Material: sorted CD4+, CD8+, or CD8+CD57+ T cells (not recorded which) from PBMCs. The source is a human donor with aplastic anemia.

The chain has TRBV5-4 and TRBJ1-1, with D tentatively TRBD1 (5 bases). V lost 2 bases, J lost 8 bases, and 13 bases lay in between. CDR3 length: 13 residues. The germline gives CDR1 SGHNT, CDR2 YYREEE (reference sequence). The DNA of the CDR3 is TGTGCCAGCAGCTTATTCAGGGATATGGAAGCTTTCTTT. This sequence encodes CASSLFRDMEAFF.

The rearrangement joins TRBV10-3 to TRBJ1-3; tentatively, D is TRBD1 (5 bases). This CDR3 comprises 13 residues. The germline gives CDR1 ENHRY, CDR2 SYGVKD. Trimming removed 6 bases at V and 7 bases at J, with 13 bases between. The CDR3 region is CAIRGEGDNTIYF. The CDR3 DNA reads as TGTGCCATCAGGGGAGAAGGGGACAACACCATATATTTT.

There are a few counts of this clonotype. The chain has TRBV14 and TRBJ2-1; 7 bases are shared with TRBD2. J gave up 1 base and V 1 base, and 4 bases lay outside the gene matches. The CDR3 loop spans 16 amino acids. Germline assignment: CDR1 SGHDN and CDR2 FVKESK. The chain's CDR3 is CASSQVVGGSYNEQFF. The CDR3 region has the DNA TGTGCCAGCAGCCAAGTCGTGGGGGGGTCCTACAATGAGCAGTTCTTC.

Here the CDR3 reads CASAGMGYEQYF. In nucleotides, the CDR3 is TGTGCCAGCGCAGGGATGGGGTACGAGCAGTACTTC. The rearrangement uses TRBV11-3 and TRBJ2-7; D possibly corresponds to TRBD1 (5 bases). Germline loops: CDR1 SGHNT, CDR2 YENEEA. V was trimmed by 8 bases and J by 4 bases, leaving 12 bases between them. This CDR3 has 12 residues.

The chain recombines TRBV11-2 with TRBJ2-7; D is unresolved. This CDR3 region has 14 residues. Trimming took off 1 base at V and 5 bases at J, with 12 bases between the two ends. The germline V gene has CDR1 SGHAT and CDR2 FQNNGV. CDR3 amino acids: CASSLAQEPHEQYF. CDR3 nucleotides: TGTGCCAGCAGCTTAGCGCAGGAACCCCACGAGCAGTACTTC.

The count of this clonotype is one. A read error may produce the germline difference seen at one junction end. V gene TRBV7-6 combines with J gene TRBJ2-3; weak D call: TRBD2 (6 bases). There are 16 residues in the CDR3. Germline lookup yields CDR1 SGHVS and CDR2 FNYEAQ. The CDR3 sequence: CASSLHLGGSTDTRYF. The DNA for the CDR3 is TGTGCCAGCAGTCTACACCTCGGAGGGAGCACAGATACGCGGTATTTT. The complete variable domain, with remaining parts taken from reference TRBV7-6 and TRBJ2-3, reads GAGVSQSPRYKVTKRGQDVALRCDPISGHVSLYWYRQALGQGPEFLTYFNYEAQQDKSGLPNDRFSAERPEGSISTLTIQRTEQRDSAMYRCASSLHLGGSTDTRYFGPGTRLTVL.

The gene calls are TRBV12-3 or TRBV12-4 and TRBJ2-3; D remains unclear. This CDR3 contains 13 residues. V was pared by 7 bases and J by 4 bases, with 12 bases between. Here the CDR3 reads CASTIPPPDTQYF. Written as DNA, the CDR3 is TGTGCCAGCACCATCCCCCCGCCAGATACGCAGTATTTT.

This chain joins TRBV15 and TRBJ1-1; a possible D gene is TRBD1 (6 bases). The length of the CDR3 is 15 residues. Looked up from germline, CDR1 is LNHNV and CDR2 is YYDKDF (reference sequence). Trimming cost V 1 base and J 4 bases, with 13 bases left between them. The CDR3 spells CATSRGGGAATEAFF. CDR3 nucleotides: TGTGCCACCAGCAGAGGGGGGGGGGCAGCCACTGAAGCTTTCTTT. Complete variable domain (other parts from reference TRBV15 and TRBJ1-1): DAMVIQNPRYQVTQFGKPVTLSCSQTLNHNVMYWYQQKSSQAPKLLFHYYDKDFNNEADTPDNFQSRRPNTSFCFLDIRSPGLGDTAMYLCATSRGGGAATEAFFGQGTRLTVV.

V and J are TRBV3-1 and TRBJ1-2; D is ambiguous. Trimming left V 2 bases short and J 6 bases short, with 7 bases between. Looked up from germline, CDR1 is LGHDT and CDR2 is YNNKEL (reference sequence). The CDR3 spans 12 residues. The CDR3 DNA is TGTGCCAGCAGCCAACGAAGGAATGGCTACACCTTC. As protein: CASSQRRNGYTF.

The chain uses TRBV7-9 and TRBJ2-5; 11 positions agree with TRBD2. CDR3 size: 16 residues. The V segment lost 6 bases and the J segment 1 base; nucleotides outside the gene matches: 7. Germline V CDR1 and CDR2: SEHNR, FQNEAQ (reference sequence). The CDR3 DNA reads as TGTGCCAGCAGTGAGGCGACTAGCGGGATCCAAGAGACCCAGTACTTC. Residues: CASSEATSGIQETQYF.

The chain employs TRBV7-3 and TRBJ2-2; 8 nucleotides match TRBD1. Looked up from germline, CDR1 is SGHTA and CDR2 is FQGTGA. CDR3 length: 17 amino acids. V dropped 5 bases and J dropped 6; count of bases not matched to a gene: 14. CDR3 sequence (DNA): TGTGCCAGCAGCCCGCCTTCTTCAGGGGGCGTCGCCGGGGAGCTGTTTTTT. Its protein is CASSPPSSGGVAGELFF. The full variable domain, in which reference TRBV7-3 and TRBJ2-2 provide the parts outside the CDR3, is GAGVSQTPSNKVTEKGKYVELRCDPISGHTALYWYRQSLGQGPEFLIYFQGTGAADDSGLPNDRFFAVRPEGSVSTLKIQRTERGDSAVYLCASSPPSSGGVAGELFFGEGSRLTVL.

V is TRBV25-1 and J is TRBJ1-1; the D gene is possibly TRBD1 (6 bases). Between the trimmed V and J ends, which lost 5 bases and 4 bases, there was a span of 14 bases. In germline, CDR1 is MGHDK, CDR2 SYGVNS. The CDR3 loop spans 14 amino acids. CDR3 coding DNA: TGTGCCAGCAGTTTTGGGGGGCTCGGCACTGAAGCTTTCTTT. This sequence encodes CASSFGGLGTEAFF. The whole variable domain, filled in from reference TRBV25-1 and TRBJ1-1, reads EADIYQTPRYLVIGTGKKITLECSQTMGHDKMYWYQQDPGMELHLIHYSYGVNSTEKGDLSSESTVSRIRTEHFPLTLESARPSHTSQYLCASSFGGLGTEAFFGQGTRLTVV.

V gene TRBV7-3 combines with J gene TRBJ1-6; D is perhaps TRBD1 (5 bases). Germline values: CDR1 SGHTA, CDR2 FQGTGA. V lost 6 bases and J lost 7, with 10 bases in between. The CDR3 sequence is 13 residues long. The DNA of the CDR3 is TGTGCCAGCAGTCTAAGACAGAATTCACCCCTCCACTTT. This translates into CASSLRQNSPLHF.

The V call is TRBV6-1, the J call TRBJ2-3; TRBD2 matches at 7 bases. This CDR3 is 14 amino acids long. Germline V gives CDR1 MNHNS, CDR2 SASEGT. V shed 6 bases and J 1 base; nucleotides not matched to a gene: 4. The DNA for the CDR3 is TGTGCCAGCAGCCCTAGCGGCCGCACAGATACGCAGTATTTT. This gives the protein CASSPSGRTDTQYF.

The chain carries TRBV7-9 and TRBJ1-1; D remains unclear. Germline lookup yields CDR1 SEHNR and CDR2 FQNEAQ (reference sequence). The CDR3 has 11 amino acids. Trimming cost V 8 bases and J 4 bases, with 8 bases left between them. The CDR3 coding sequence is TGTGCCAGCGTCCTGACCACTGAAGCTTTCTTT. Translating gives CASVLTTEAFF.